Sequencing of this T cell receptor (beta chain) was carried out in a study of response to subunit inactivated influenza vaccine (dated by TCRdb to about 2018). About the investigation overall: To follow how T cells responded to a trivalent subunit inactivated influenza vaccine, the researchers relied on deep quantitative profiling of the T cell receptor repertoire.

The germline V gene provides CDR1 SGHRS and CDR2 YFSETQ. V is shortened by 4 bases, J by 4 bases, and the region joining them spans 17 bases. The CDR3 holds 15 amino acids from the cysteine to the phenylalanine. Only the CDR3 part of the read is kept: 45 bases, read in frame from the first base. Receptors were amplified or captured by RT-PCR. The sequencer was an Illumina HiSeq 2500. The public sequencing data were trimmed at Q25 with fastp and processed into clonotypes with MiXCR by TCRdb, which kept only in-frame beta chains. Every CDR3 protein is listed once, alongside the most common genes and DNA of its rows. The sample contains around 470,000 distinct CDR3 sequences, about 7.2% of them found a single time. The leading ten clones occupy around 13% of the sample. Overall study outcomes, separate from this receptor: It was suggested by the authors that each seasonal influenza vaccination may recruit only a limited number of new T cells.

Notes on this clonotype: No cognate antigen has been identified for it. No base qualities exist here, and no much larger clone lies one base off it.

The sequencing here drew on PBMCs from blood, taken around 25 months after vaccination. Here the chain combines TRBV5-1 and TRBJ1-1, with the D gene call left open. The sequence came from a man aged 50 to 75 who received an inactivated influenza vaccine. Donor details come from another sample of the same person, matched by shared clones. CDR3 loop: CASSISRQLGTEAFF. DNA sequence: TGCGCCAGCAGCATATCTCGCCAGTTGGGCACTGAAGCTTTCTTT. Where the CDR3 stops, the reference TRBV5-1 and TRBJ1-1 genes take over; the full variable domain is KAGVTQTPRYLIKTRGQQVTLSCSPISGHRSVSWYQQTPGQGLQFLFEYFSETQRNKGNFPGRFSGRQFSNSRSEMNVSTLELGDSALYLCASSISRQLGTEAFFGQGTRLTVV.